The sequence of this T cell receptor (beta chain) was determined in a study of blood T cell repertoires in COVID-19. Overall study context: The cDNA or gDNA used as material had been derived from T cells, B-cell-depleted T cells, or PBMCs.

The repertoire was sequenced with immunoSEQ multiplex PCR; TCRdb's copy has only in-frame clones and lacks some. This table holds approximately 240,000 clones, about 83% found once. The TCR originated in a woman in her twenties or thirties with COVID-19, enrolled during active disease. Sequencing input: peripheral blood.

The CDR3 region is CASSLLLVTLSPGEQYF. The CDR3 nucleotides are TGTGCCAGCAGTCTCCTTTTAGTCACCCTTTCCCCGGGCGAGCAGTACTTC. The V and J genes are TRBV6-2 or TRBV6-3 and TRBJ2-7; the D is unclear. The CDR3 length is 17 residues. Per the germline V gene, CDR1 is MNHEY and CDR2 is SVGEGT. V was trimmed by 5 bases and J by 6 bases, leaving 26 bases between them.